One T cell receptor beta chain is described in this entry. Other DNA sequences in the sample encode the same CDR3. The trim removed 2 bases at V and 3 bases at J, leaving 3 bases unmatched. Germline assignment: CDR1 GTSNPN and CDR2 SVGIG (reference sequence). The CDR3 loop spans 14 amino acids. This entry is derived from a study of cytomegalovirus exposure and HLA in healthy donors. Produced via immunoSEQ multiplex PCR; TCRdb's table is partial and in-frame only. This sample yields under 300,000 clones, of which around 87% are seen a single time; roughly 1.2% belongs to the top ten. This sequence was found in a woman aged 30 to 39 in good health and CMV-seropositive. Sequenced: PBMCs. The chain employs TRBV30 and TRBJ2-7, with 11 bases that match TRBD2. The chain's CDR3 is CAWSLTSGSYEQYF. The CDR3 nucleotides are TGTGCCTGGAGTCTAACTAGCGGGAGCTACGAGCAGTACTTC.